The rows below give T cell receptor beta chains drawn from one sample of a study of control samples from healthy donors and cancer patients. Repertoires were generated with immunoSEQ multiplex PCR, while TCRdb's copy carries only in-frame clones and drops some. The sample has around 55,000 clones, approximately 90% seen once; the top ten hold 1.5% to 2%. Sequencing was done on a sample of PBMCs. These TCRs come from a middle-aged man with colorectal cancer. Each CDR3 is given without its conserved first and last residue. Fields, in order: J gene, V gene, CDR3 protein.

>TRBJ2-7|TRBV5-1
ASSLSQAYEQY
>TRBJ2-2|TRBV5-1
ASSWEGQNTGELF
>TRBJ2-3|TRBV9
ASSPLSGSDTQY
>TRBJ2-2|TRBV18
ASSPGLNTGELF
>TRBJ2-3|TRBV15
ATSRDRRGAGDTQY
>TRBJ2-1|TRBV27
ASSSRPGTPPSYNEQF
>TRBJ2-1|TRBV7-3
ASNPTGRVGYNEQF
>TRBJ2-1|TRBV27
ASSLIKAGYNEQF
>TRBJ1-6|TRBV18
ASSPSENSPLH
>TRBJ2-3|TRBV25-1
ASSESSSGKADTQY
>TRBJ2-3|TRBV13
ASSLGIGTSGTTDTQY
>TRBJ2-7|TRBV24-1
ATSSSGRPPYEQY
>TRBJ1-1|TRBV3-1/TRBV3-2
ASSQEIRQGPEAF
>TRBJ1-1|TRBV2
ASSELTGNTEAF
>TRBJ2-7|TRBV6-5
ASSYRPGGYEQY
>TRBJ2-3|TRBV30
AWVTRTDTQY
>TRBJ2-1|TRBV4-3
ASSQGTSGRAWFNEQF
>TRBJ2-2|TRBV27
ASSLVVAGGTGELF
>TRBJ1-2|TRBV10-3
AISDFQGSDYGYT
>TRBJ2-7|TRBV2
ASIAGGYEQY
>TRBJ1-3|TRBV6-5
ASTWGTSGNTIY
>TRBJ2-7|TRBV7-9
ASSQGRSPSYEQY
>TRBJ2-7|TRBV5-1
ASSLTNRGHEQY
>TRBJ1-6|TRBV7-9
ASSLVTGVNSPLH
>TRBJ2-5|TRBV7-3
ASSPSGVGETQY
>TRBJ2-7|TRBV15
ATSRGGRLARSYEQY
>TRBJ2-5|TRBV7-9
ASSLTETQY
>TRBJ2-7|TRBV6-5
ATRRAHEQY
>TRBJ1-5|TRBV27
ASSLTTQGNQPQH
>TRBJ2-7|TRBV10-3
AIMPDRGDPYEQY
>TRBJ2-1|TRBV3-1/TRBV3-2
ASSQAAGSSNEQF
>TRBJ2-7|TRBV20-1
SAREAYEQY
>TRBJ1-1|TRBV27
ASSTSRPTRAF
>TRBJ1-1|TRBV27
ATPDRSNTEAF
>TRBJ2-7|TRBV9
ASSQGQGYEQY